The following is a T cell receptor (beta chain) sequence with its context. Antigen unknown. TCRdb reprocessed the 5' RACE reads and reports one entry per CDR3 protein, with no DNA. The sample spans 550,000 to 600,000 distinct CDR3 sequences; the ten largest clones claim approximately 3.6%. From germline, CDR1 is MNHEY and CDR2 SMNVEV (reference sequence). The CDR3 has 15 amino acids. This sample is part of a study of T cells expressing NK-cell markers. For the study at large: Among the eight sequenced donors, seven tested HCMV-seropositive and one tested seronegative. Overall study findings and caveats: Researchers report these clonotypes also headed the CD3+CD56-NKG2C+ fraction in several donors.

Sequencing was performed on blood T cells: a sorted CD56 or NKG2C T cell subset, CD4+ or CD8+ T cells, or bulk PBMC T cells (not recorded which). This receptor was identified in a man younger than 35 in good health. V and J are TRBV27 and TRBJ2-3; absent DNA, TCRdb's TRBD2 call cannot be checked. The CDR3 sequence: CASSWGPSVTDTQYF.